This entry describes one TCR beta chain. CDR1 is SGHVS and CDR2 is FNYEAQ in the germline V gene. Trimming took off 8 bases at V and 0 bases at J, with 3 bases between the two ends. The CDR3 runs 11 residues. These data belong to a study of T-cell reconstitution after alpha-beta-depleted transplantation in children. During its preparation, the TCRbeta library received unique molecular identifiers. One entry per CDR3 protein, called by TCRdb with MiXCR from the PCR reads. This sample has hundreds of thousands of distinct CDR3 sequences, with about 17% found just once. J is TRBJ2-3 and V is TRBV7-6; D unresolved. This clonotype was obtained from a human donor who donated a stem cell graft to a child with acute lymphoblastic leukemia. The sequencing used PBMCs from the stem cell graft donor, collected from the stem cell graft. CDR3 residues: CASGSTDTQYF. CDR3 nucleotide sequence: TGTGCCAGCGGTAGCACAGATACGCAGTATTTT.